The sequence of this TCR beta chain was determined in a study of blood T cell repertoires in COVID-19. The wider study: COVID-19 samples from acute and convalescent phases originated in the United States, Italy and Spain. T cells, B-cell-depleted T cells, or PBMCs provided the cDNA or gDNA that served as material.

There are 14 residues in the CDR3. V was clipped by 3 bases and J by 5 bases; unmatched bases: 5. Germline V CDR1 and CDR2: SGHNT, YYREEE (reference sequence). Membership in each cohort depended on participant-reported clinical history. In the original workflow: Estimated nucleated cell counts came from reference gene primer amplification. The method was immunoSEQ multiplex PCR; TCRdb's version includes in-frame clones alone and lacks a portion of them. V, J and clone size are those of that table, while D and trimming were read from the DNA. The sample lists 140,000 to 150,000 clones; more than 80% were seen once.

The TCR originated in a man aged 45-65 years who had recovered from COVID-19. Sequenced sample: PBMCs or T cells enriched from blood (not recorded which). The V and J genes are TRBV5-4 and TRBJ1-1; 9 bases fit TRBD1. The CDR3 DNA sequence: TGTGCCAGCAGCTCAAGGACAGGGGATACTGAAGCTTTCTTT. It is translated as CASSSRTGDTEAFF.